The 8 T cell receptor beta chains below were found in one sample sequenced in a study of T-cell reconstitution after alpha-beta-depleted transplantation in children. Unique molecular identifiers were incorporated when the TCRbeta library was constructed. From the PCR reads, TCRdb called clonotypes with MiXCR, one entry per CDR3 protein. The data hold approximately 300,000 distinct CDR3 sequences, with more than 9% observed a single time. The sample was peripheral blood, taken 180 days after TCRalphabeta/CD19-depleted stem cell transplant. The receptors come from a male patient between 2 and 10 years old who had a stem cell transplant for chronic granulomatous disease, so the T cells may come from the graft donor.

This clonotype was picked up many times. This chain links TRBV5-1 with TRBJ2-3, with TRBD1 as a possible D gene (5 bases). Trimming shortened V by 3 bases and J by 4 bases, and 21 bases separated the two germline ends. Germline loops: CDR1 SGHRS, CDR2 YFSETQ. This CDR3 comprises 17 residues. The CDR3 nucleotides read TGCGCCAGCAGCTCACCAGGGAAAGTACGAGGTCCAGATACGCAGTATTTT. This encodes CASSSPGKVRGPDTQYF.

This clonotype was picked up many times. The chain joins TRBV18 to TRBJ2-3; possible D gene TRBD2, 5 bases. Trimming removed 3 bases at V and 1 base at J, with 14 bases between. The length of the CDR3 is 16 residues. Germline V gives CDR1 KGHSH, CDR2 LQKENI. The CDR3 loop reads CASSPTSSWGTDTQYF. CDR3 in DNA: TGTGCCAGCTCACCGACTTCTAGCTGGGGCACAGATACGCAGTATTTT.

This clonotype was counted many times. The genes are TRBV28 and TRBJ2-1; 14 bases line up with TRBD2. The CDR3 sequence is 16 residues long. V lost 6 bases, J lost 9 bases, and 10 bases stayed unmatched. Germline V gene data show CDR1 as MDHEN and CDR2 as SYDVKM. The DNA of the CDR3 is TGTGCCAGCAGCCACCCCGGGACTAGCGGGAGATTTGAGCAGTTCTTC. Protein product: CASSHPGTSGRFEQFF.

This clonotype has ten or more counts. The chain combines TRBV9 with TRBJ1-2, with 8 bases aligning to TRBD1. Trimming removed 4 bases from V and 6 bases from J; junction bases left unmatched: 5. The CDR3 is 13 amino acids. Germline values: CDR1 SGDLS, CDR2 YYNGEE. CDR3 in DNA: TGTGCCAGCAGCCTGGGACAGGTGGATGGCTACACCTTC. This translates into CASSLGQVDGYTF. Filled out from reference TRBV9 and TRBJ1-2, the complete variable domain reads DSGVTQTPKHLITATGQRVTLRCSPRSGDLSVYWYQQSLDQGLQFLIQYYNGEERAKGNILERFSAQQFPDLHSELNLSSLELGDSALYFCASSLGQVDGYTFGSGTRLTVV.

This clonotype appeared many times. This sequence joins TRBV5-1 and TRBJ2-5; TRBD2 matches 8 bases. This CDR3 is built from 13 residues. The ends lost 4 bases at V and 4 bases at J; junction bases unmatched: 3. Per germline, CDR1 SGHRS and CDR2 YFSETQ. In DNA, the CDR3 is TGCGCCAGCAGCCGACTAGCGCGAGAGACCCAGTACTTC. It specifies CASSRLARETQYF.

This clonotype appeared many times. The chain has TRBV5-1 and TRBJ2-1; the D gene is possibly TRBD2 (5 bases). Trimming left V 0 bases short and J 6 bases short, with 16 bases between. The CDR3 totals 16 residues. Germline loops: CDR1 SGHRS, CDR2 YFSETQ. CDR3 coding DNA: TGCGCCAGCAGCTTGGAAGTCGTTTCTAGCACCAATGAGCAGTTCTTC. Translating it yields CASSLEVVSSTNEQFF.

At least ten counts were recorded for this clonotype. J is TRBJ2-1 and V is TRBV5-1; the D gene is possibly TRBD1 (6 bases). The germline CDR1 and CDR2 sequences are SGHRS and YFSETQ. V lost 4 bases and J 9 bases, leaving 20 bases between the germline ends. There are 15 residues in the CDR3. The CDR3 DNA is TGCGCCAGCAGCCGCGGACAGTTCCAATCCAGTGAGCAGTTCTTC. Its translation is CASSRGQFQSSEQFF.

This clonotype was picked up many times. This sequence joins TRBV6-5 and TRBJ1-1; a possible D gene is TRBD1 (6 bases). The CDR3 spans 13 residues. Looked up from germline, CDR1 is MNHEY and CDR2 is SVGAGI. Trimming shortened V by 4 bases and J by 4 bases, and 10 bases separated the two germline ends. Here the CDR3 DNA reads TGTGCCAGCAGTTCTCGGGGGCTCACTGAAGCTTTCTTT. Its protein product is CASSSRGLTEAFF.